The 22 T cell receptor beta chains listed next were all sequenced from one sample in a study of shared clonotypes between healthy human individuals. Method: immunoSEQ multiplex PCR; TCRdb's copy keeps in-frame clones and lacks some. This repertoire shows under 2,500,000 clones, roughly 95% found once; its top ten account for roughly 0.13%. Sequencing was performed on naive CD4+ T cells sorted from blood. Subset reported: CD45RA+ positively selected. Receptors were obtained from a man between 18 and 35 years old in good health.

The J gene is TRBJ2-1, the V gene TRBV12-5; D gene unclear. This CDR3 comprises 13 residues. Germline-derived CDR1 and CDR2 are LGHNT and FRNRAP. With 6 bases removed from V and 0 bases from J, the gap between germline ends came to 6 bases. The CDR3 nucleotides are TGTGCTAGTGGGCTCAACTCCTACAATGAGCAGTTCTTC. As protein: CASGLNSYNEQFF.

About this clone itself: The junction does not match germline at one end; this may be a read error. This chain uses TRBV7-2 with TRBJ2-7, with D tentatively TRBD1 (5 bases). This CDR3 spans 13 amino acids. The germline V gene has CDR1 SGHTA and CDR2 FQGNSA. DNA of the CDR3: TGTGCCAGCAGCTTAAGGGGCCCCAACGGGCCCTATTTC. Protein product: CASSLRGPNGPYF.

Comment on this clone: Other DNA sequences in the sample encode the same CDR3. The chain is built from TRBV5-1 and TRBJ2-5, with D unclear. The CDR3 extends over 14 amino acids. Germline-derived CDR1 and CDR2 are SGHRS and YFSETQ. Trimming cost V 0 bases and J 4 bases, with 10 bases left between them. In DNA form, the CDR3 reads TGCGCCAGCAGCTTGGGACAAGCTAGAGAGACCCAGTACTTC. Translating it yields CASSLGQARETQYF. The whole variable domain, filled in from reference TRBV5-1 and TRBJ2-5, reads KAGVTQTPRYLIKTRGQQVTLSCSPISGHRSVSWYQQTPGQGLQFLFEYFSETQRNKGNFPGRFSGRQFSNSRSEMNVSTLELGDSALYLCASSLGQARETQYFGPGTRLLVL.

This clone appeared a single time. This rearrangement joins TRBV5-6 to TRBJ2-5; possible D gene TRBD2, 6 bases. V was clipped by 1 base and J by 2 bases, with 9 bases between them. CDR3 size: 14 residues. Germline V lookup: CDR1 SGHDT, CDR2 YYEEEE. CDR3 sequence (DNA): TGTGCCAGCAGCTTGAGGGGACTTCAAGAGACCCAGTACTTC. This sequence encodes CASSLRGLQETQYF.

In its sample, this clone was seen once. This chain connects TRBV7-9 to TRBJ1-3; D may be TRBD1 (6 bases). Trimming took off 5 bases at V and 0 bases at J, with 20 bases between the two ends. The CDR3 runs 18 residues. Per the germline V gene, CDR1 is SEHNR and CDR2 is FQNEAQ (reference sequence). The CDR3 bases are TGTGCCAGCAGCCCCTTTGGTCAGGGGATACTCTCTGGAAACACCATATATTTT. Encoded protein: CASSPFGQGILSGNTIYF.

The CDR3 DNA follows: TGCGCCAGCAGCCAAGATCTTGTCGCCGGATCCATCTATGGCTACACCTTC. Translation gives CASSQDLVAGSIYGYTF. This sequence joins TRBV4-3 and TRBJ1-2, with unresolved D. V was trimmed by 0 bases and J by 4 bases, leaving 18 bases between them. The V gene's germline CDR1 is LGHNA and CDR2 YSLEER. CDR3 size: 17 residues.

This chain connects TRBV19 to TRBJ1-2, with D possibly matching TRBD1 (6 bases). Trimming pared 4 bases from V and 0 bases from J, leaving 15 bases between. Germline V gene sequence: CDR1 LNHDA, CDR2 SQIVND (reference sequence). The CDR3 has 16 residues. DNA for the CDR3: TGTGCCAGTAGTAGAGACCCACAGGGTTCTAACTATGGCTACACCTTC. The encoded protein is CASSRDPQGSNYGYTF. Looking up the rest from reference TRBV19 and TRBJ1-2 gives the full variable domain: DGGITQSPKYLFRKEGQNVTLSCEQNLNHDAMYWYRQDPGQGLRLIYYSQIVNDFQKGDIAEGYSVSREKKESFPLTVTSAQKNPTAFYLCASSRDPQGSNYGYTFGSGTRLTVV.

The gene calls are TRBV2 and TRBJ1-3; D uncertain. The CDR3 is made up of 15 amino acids. The V end lost 6 bases, the J end lost 4 bases, and 16 bases lay between the germline ends. Germline V lookup: CDR1 SNHLY, CDR2 FYNNEI. This CDR3 is CASSPGGVAGNTIYF. CDR3 sequence (DNA): TGTGCCAGCAGCCCTGGAGGAGTAGCCGGAAACACCATATATTTT.

The chain joins TRBV6-6 to TRBJ2-5; the match to TRBD1 covers 8 bases. The CDR3 totals 15 residues. Germline V lookup: CDR1 MNHNY, CDR2 SVGAGI (reference sequence). Losses at the gene ends were 5 bases for V and 9 bases for J; bases not matched to a gene: 14. The CDR3 DNA follows: TGTGCCAGCAGTACCACCGGACAGGGCGCCCGGTCCCAGTACTTC. It codes for CASSTTGQGARSQYF.

The CDR3 region has the DNA TGTGCCAGCAAACGCTCTATAGACTCCTACGAGCAGTACTTC. It translates to CASKRSIDSYEQYF. The chain recombines TRBV2 with TRBJ2-7; D gene ambiguous. V was shortened by 7 bases and J by 0 bases, with 13 bases between the two germline ends. Germline V gives CDR1 SNHLY, CDR2 FYNNEI. The CDR3 has 14 amino acids.

The genes are TRBV10-3 and TRBJ2-7, with D perhaps assigned TRBD1 or TRBD2 (7 bases each). CDR1 and CDR2 from the germline V gene are ENHRY and SYGVKD. The CDR3 consists of 15 residues. Trimming cost V 2 bases and J 6 bases, with 17 bases left between them. The CDR3: CAISEGPGRGLEQYF. CDR3 DNA: TGTGCCATCAGTGAGGGGCCGGGGAGGGGGCTCGAGCAGTACTTC.

This chain connects TRBV19 to TRBJ1-6; a weak D match, TRBD1 (5 bases). CDR1 is LNHDA and CDR2 is SQIVND in the germline V gene (reference sequence). The CDR3 consists of 13 residues. The ends were cut back, 3 bases at V and 9 bases at J, with 9 bases in the middle. The CDR3 is CASSIERGSPLHF. CDR3 DNA sequence: TGTGCCAGTAGTATTGAAAGGGGTTCACCCCTCCACTTT.

CDR3 protein: CASSASDRGPLDSNQPQHF. CDR3 in DNA: TGTGCCAGCAGTGCGAGTGACAGGGGCCCCTTGGATAGCAATCAGCCCCAGCATTTT. The gene calls are TRBV2 and TRBJ1-5; 8 bases line up with TRBD1. The ends lost 4 bases at V and 0 bases at J; junction bases unmatched: 14. Germline V CDR1 and CDR2: SNHLY, FYNNEI. The CDR3 sequence is 19 residues long.

The chain combines TRBV30 with TRBJ1-1; D not certain. There are 12 residues in the CDR3. V lost 4 bases to trimming and J lost 1 base, with 7 bases between them. Germline CDR1 and CDR2: GTSNPN and SVGIG (reference sequence). The CDR3 region has the DNA TGTGCCTGGAAGGACGCGAACACTGAAGCTTTCTTT. Translating gives CAWKDANTEAFF.

The rearrangement links TRBV28 to TRBJ2-2; D unresolved. Germline V gene data show CDR1 as MDHEN and CDR2 as SYDVKM. With 3 bases removed from V and 3 bases from J, the gap between germline ends came to 11 bases. The CDR3 extends over 15 amino acids. The CDR3 protein is CASSLRSTDTGELFF. In DNA form, the CDR3 reads TGTGCCAGCAGTTTGCGGAGCACTGACACCGGGGAGCTGTTTTTT.

This clone was seen a single time. The chain has TRBV29-1 and TRBJ2-5; possibly TRBD1 for D (6 bases). Germline V CDR1 and CDR2: SQVTM, ANQGSEA. The CDR3 length is 14 residues. The V end lost 4 bases, the J end lost 2 bases, and 14 bases lay between the germline ends. The CDR3 reads CSVARDMRQETQYF. For the CDR3, the DNA is TGCAGCGTTGCCAGGGACATGAGGCAAGAGACCCAGTACTTC.

The chain recombines TRBV5-1 with TRBJ2-2, with 7 positions matching TRBD1. The CDR3 totals 14 residues. The V and J ends lost 4 bases and 6 bases, in that order; junction bases with no gene match: 6. Germline CDR1 is SGHRS and CDR2 is YFSETQ. The CDR3 spells CASSVTGVAGELFF. DNA for the CDR3: TGCGCCAGCAGCGTAACAGGGGTGGCCGGGGAGCTGTTTTTT.

The chain is built from TRBV9 and TRBJ2-7; tentative D call: TRBD2 (6 bases). V was shortened by 3 bases and J by 5 bases, with 18 bases between the two germline ends. The germline V gene has CDR1 SGDLS and CDR2 YYNGEE. The CDR3 contains 15 residues. CDR3 region: CASSAGEDYRHEQYF. As DNA, the CDR3 is TGTGCCAGCAGCGCTGGGGAGGACTACAGGCACGAGCAGTACTTC.

The chain couples TRBV6-1 to TRBJ1-4; D ambiguous. This CDR3 is built from 13 residues. V dropped 9 bases and J dropped 7 bases, with 15 bases sitting between them. Per the germline V gene, CDR1 is MNHNS and CDR2 is SASEGT. The CDR3: CASLRQWSEKLFF. In nucleotides, the CDR3 is TGTGCCAGTTTGCGGCAGTGGAGTGAAAAACTGTTTTTT.

The chain recombines TRBV4-1 with TRBJ1-4, with D maybe TRBD1 (6 bases). Germline lookup yields CDR1 MGHRA and CDR2 YSYEKL. V was cut by 2 bases and J by 8 bases, with 9 bases left in between. CDR3 length: 13 amino acids. The CDR3 spells CASSQFTGEKLFF. The CDR3 coding sequence is TGCGCCAGCAGCCAATTCACAGGGGAAAAACTGTTTTTT.

The chain is built from TRBV11-3 and TRBJ2-1; 15 bases line up with TRBD2. Unmatched junction bases numbered 3, after V lost 1 base and J lost 8 bases. This CDR3 comprises 16 residues. Germline lookup yields CDR1 SGHNT and CDR2 YENEEA. The CDR3: CASSLGGLAGGDEQFF. DNA of the CDR3: TGTGCCAGCAGCTTAGGGGGACTAGCGGGAGGAGATGAGCAGTTCTTC.

CDR3 residues: CASSFGTLGSPLHF. The CDR3 nucleotides are TGTGCCAGCAGCTTCGGGACATTGGGTTCACCCCTCCACTTT. The chain recombines TRBV7-2 with TRBJ1-6, with D possibly being TRBD1 (6 bases). The CDR3 totals 14 residues. Trimming cost V 3 bases and J 9 bases, with 12 bases left between them. Germline-derived CDR1 and CDR2 are SGHTA and FQGNSA. The variable domain in full, with the rest retrieved from reference TRBV7-2 and TRBJ1-6, is GAGVSQSPSNKVTEKGKDVELRCDPISGHTALYWYRQSLGQGLEFLIYFQGNSAPDKSGLPSDRFSAERTGGSVSTLTIQRTQQEDSAVYLCASSFGTLGSPLHFGNGTRLTVT.